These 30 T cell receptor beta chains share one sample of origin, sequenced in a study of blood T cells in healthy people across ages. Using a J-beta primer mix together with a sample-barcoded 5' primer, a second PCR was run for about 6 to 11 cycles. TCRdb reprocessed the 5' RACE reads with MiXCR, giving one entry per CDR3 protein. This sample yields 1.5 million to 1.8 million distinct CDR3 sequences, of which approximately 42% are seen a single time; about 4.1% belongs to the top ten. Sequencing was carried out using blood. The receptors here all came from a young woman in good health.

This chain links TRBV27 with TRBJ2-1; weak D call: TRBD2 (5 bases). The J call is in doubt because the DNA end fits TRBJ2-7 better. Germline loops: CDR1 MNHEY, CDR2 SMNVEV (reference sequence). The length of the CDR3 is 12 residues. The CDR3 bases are TGTGCCAGCAACCTGAGCGGTAATGAGCAGTACTTC. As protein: CASNLSGNEQYF.

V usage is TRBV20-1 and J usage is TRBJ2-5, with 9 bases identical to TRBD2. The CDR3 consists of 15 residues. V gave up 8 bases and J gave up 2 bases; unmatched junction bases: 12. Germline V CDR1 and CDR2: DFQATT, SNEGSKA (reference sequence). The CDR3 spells CSLRTASGVQETQYF. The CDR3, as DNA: TGCAGTCTCCGAACCGCTAGCGGGGTGCAAGAGACCCAGTACTTC.

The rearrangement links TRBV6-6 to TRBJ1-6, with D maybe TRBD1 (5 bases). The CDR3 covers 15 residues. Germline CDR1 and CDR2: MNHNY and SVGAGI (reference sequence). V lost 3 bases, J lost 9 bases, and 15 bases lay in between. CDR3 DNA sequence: TGTGCCAGCAGTTATTTTGGCAGGGACGCTTCACCCCTCCACTTT. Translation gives CASSYFGRDASPLHF.

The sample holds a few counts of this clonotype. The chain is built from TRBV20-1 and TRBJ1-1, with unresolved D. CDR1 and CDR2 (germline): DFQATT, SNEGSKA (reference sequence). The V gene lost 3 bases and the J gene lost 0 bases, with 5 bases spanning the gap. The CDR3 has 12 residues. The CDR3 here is CSARGMNTEAFF. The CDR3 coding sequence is TGCAGTGCTAGGGGTATGAACACTGAAGCTTTCTTT.

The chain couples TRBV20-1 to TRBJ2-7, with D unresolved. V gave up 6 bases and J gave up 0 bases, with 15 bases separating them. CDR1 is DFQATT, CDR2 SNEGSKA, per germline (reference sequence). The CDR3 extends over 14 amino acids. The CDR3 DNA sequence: TGCAGTGCCACCCTTTACTCTTCCTCCTACGAGCAGTACTTC. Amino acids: CSATLYSSSYEQYF.

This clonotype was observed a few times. CDR3 bases: TGTGCCAGCAGTTACGTTTCCCTGGGGGATTCACCCCTCCACTTT. Translating it yields CASSYVSLGDSPLHF. This chain uses TRBV6-6 with TRBJ1-6; D perhaps matches TRBD1 (5 bases). Germline CDR1 and CDR2: MNHNY and SVGAGI (reference sequence). V lost 2 bases and J lost 8, with 13 bases in between. The length of the CDR3 is 15 residues.

In DNA form, the CDR3 reads TGTGCCAGCAGCCGGACGACAGATTCCTACAATGAGCAGTACTTC. This sequence encodes CASSRTTDSYNEQYF. The rearrangement links TRBV12-3 or TRBV12-4 to TRBJ2-4; maybe TRBD1 (5 bases). The V gene lost 6 bases and the J gene lost 13 bases, with 25 bases spanning the gap. CDR3 length equals 15 residues.

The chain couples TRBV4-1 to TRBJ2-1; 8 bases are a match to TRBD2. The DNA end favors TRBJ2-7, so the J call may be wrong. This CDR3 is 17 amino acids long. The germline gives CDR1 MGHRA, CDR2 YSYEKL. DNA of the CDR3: TGCGCCAGCAGCCATCTCATAGCGGGGATACCCTACAATGAGCAGTACTTC. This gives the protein CASSHLIAGIPYNEQYF.

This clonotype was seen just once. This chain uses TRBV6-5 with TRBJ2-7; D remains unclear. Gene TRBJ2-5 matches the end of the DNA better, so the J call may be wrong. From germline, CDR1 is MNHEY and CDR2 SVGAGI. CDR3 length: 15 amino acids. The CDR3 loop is CASTTIEAERETQYF. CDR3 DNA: TGTGCCAGCACAACTATCGAGGCCGAGCGAGAGACCCAGTACTTC.

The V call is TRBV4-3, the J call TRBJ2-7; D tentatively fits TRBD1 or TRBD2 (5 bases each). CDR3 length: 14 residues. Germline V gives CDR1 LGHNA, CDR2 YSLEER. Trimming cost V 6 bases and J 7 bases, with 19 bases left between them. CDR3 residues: CASSPSQIWGEQYF. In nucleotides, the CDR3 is TGCGCCAGCAGTCCCAGCCAGATTTGGGGGGAGCAGTACTTC.

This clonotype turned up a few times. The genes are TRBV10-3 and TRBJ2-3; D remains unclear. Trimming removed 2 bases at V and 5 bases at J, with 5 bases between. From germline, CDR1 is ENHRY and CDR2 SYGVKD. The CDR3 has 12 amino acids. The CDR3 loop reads CAISEDQDTQYF. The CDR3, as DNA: TGTGCCATCAGTGAGGACCAAGATACGCAGTATTTT.

CDR3 amino acids: CASSADRTNYEQYF. CDR3 DNA: TGTGCCAGCAGTGCCGACAGGACGAACTACGAGCAGTACTTC. The chain has TRBV28 and TRBJ2-7, with D tentatively TRBD1 (6 bases). V was trimmed by 5 bases and J by 3 bases, leaving 14 bases between them. Germline V CDR1 and CDR2: MDHEN, SYDVKM. This CDR3 region has 14 residues.

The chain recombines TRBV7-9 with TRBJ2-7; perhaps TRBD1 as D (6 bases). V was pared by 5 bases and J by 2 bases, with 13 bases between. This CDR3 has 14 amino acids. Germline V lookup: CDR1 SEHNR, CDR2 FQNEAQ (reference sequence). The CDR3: CASSHRDTAYEQYF. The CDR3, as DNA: TGTGCCAGCAGCCACCGGGACACAGCCTACGAGCAGTACTTC. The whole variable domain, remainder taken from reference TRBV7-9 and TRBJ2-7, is DTGVSQNPRHKITKRGQNVTFRCDPISEHNRLYWYRQTLGQGPEFLTYFQNEAQLEKSRLLSDRFSAERPKGSFSTLEIQRTEQGDSAMYLCASSHRDTAYEQYFGPGTRLTVT.

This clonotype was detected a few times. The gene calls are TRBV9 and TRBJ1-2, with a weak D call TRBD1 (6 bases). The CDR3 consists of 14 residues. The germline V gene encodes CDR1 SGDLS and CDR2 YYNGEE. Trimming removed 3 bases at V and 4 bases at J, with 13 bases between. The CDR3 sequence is CASSATGQTYGYTF. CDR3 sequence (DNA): TGTGCCAGCAGCGCCACAGGACAGACCTATGGCTACACCTTC. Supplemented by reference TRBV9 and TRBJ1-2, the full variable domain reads DSGVTQTPKHLITATGQRVTLRCSPRSGDLSVYWYQQSLDQGLQFLIQYYNGEERAKGNILERFSAQQFPDLHSELNLSSLELGDSALYFCASSATGQTYGYTFGSGTRLTVV.

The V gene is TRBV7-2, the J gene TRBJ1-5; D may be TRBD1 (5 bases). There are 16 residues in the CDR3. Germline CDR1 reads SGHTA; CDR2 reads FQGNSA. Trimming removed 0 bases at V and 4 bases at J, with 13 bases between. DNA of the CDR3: TGTGCCAGCAGCTTAGCGTTGGCCAGGGAGAATCAGCCCCAGCATTTT. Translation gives CASSLALARENQPQHF.

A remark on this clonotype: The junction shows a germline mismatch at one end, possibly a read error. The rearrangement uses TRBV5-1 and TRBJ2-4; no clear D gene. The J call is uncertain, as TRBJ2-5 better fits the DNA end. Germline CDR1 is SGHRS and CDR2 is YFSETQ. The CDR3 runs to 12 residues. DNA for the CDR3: TGCGCCAGAAGCTTAGTCCAAGAGACCCAGTACTTC. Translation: CARSLVQETQYF.

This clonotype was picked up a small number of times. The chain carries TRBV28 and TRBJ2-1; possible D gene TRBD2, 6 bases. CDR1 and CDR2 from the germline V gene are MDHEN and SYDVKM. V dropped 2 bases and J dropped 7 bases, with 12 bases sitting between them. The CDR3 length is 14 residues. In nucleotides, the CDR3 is TGTGCCAGCAGTTTACTGGAGGGCCTGAATGAGCAGTTCTTC. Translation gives CASSLLEGLNEQFF. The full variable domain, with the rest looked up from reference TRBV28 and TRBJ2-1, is DVKVTQSSRYLVKRTGEKVFLECVQDMDHENMFWYRQDPGLGLRLIYFSYDVKMKEKGDIPEGYSVSREKKERFSLILESASTNQTSMYLCASSLLEGLNEQFFGPGTRLTVL.

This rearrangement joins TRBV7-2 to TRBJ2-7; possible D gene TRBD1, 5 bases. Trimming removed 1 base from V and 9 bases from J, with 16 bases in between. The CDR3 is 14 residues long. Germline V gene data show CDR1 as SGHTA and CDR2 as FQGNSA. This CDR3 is CASSLVRERGRQYF. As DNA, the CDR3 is TGTGCCAGCAGCTTAGTCAGGGAACGCGGCAGGCAGTACTTC.

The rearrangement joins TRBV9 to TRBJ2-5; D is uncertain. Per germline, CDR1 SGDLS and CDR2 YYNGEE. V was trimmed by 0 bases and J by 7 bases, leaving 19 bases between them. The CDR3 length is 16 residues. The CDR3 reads CASSVDPGFELGTQYF. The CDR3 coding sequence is TGTGCCAGCAGCGTAGATCCGGGCTTCGAGTTGGGGACCCAGTACTTC.

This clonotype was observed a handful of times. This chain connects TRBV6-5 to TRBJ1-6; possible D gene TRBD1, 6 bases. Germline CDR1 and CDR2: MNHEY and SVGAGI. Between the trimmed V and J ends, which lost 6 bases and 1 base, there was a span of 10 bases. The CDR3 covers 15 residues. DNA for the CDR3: TGTGCCAGCAGACAGGGAGGTTCCTATAATTCACCCCTCCACTTT. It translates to CASRQGGSYNSPLHF.

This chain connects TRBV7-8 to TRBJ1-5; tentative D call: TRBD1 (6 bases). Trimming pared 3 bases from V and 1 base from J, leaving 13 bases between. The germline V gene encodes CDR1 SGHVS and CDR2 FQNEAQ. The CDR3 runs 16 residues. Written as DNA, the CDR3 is TGTGCCAGCAGCTTCTTAGGGGGGCAGAGCAATCAGCCCCAGCATTTT. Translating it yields CASSFLGGQSNQPQHF. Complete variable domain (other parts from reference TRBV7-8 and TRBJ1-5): GAGVSQSPRYKVAKRGQDVALRCDPISGHVSLFWYQQALGQGPEFLTYFQNEAQLDKSGLPSDRFFAERPEGSVSTLKIQRTQQEDSAVYLCASSFLGGQSNQPQHFGDGTRLSIL.

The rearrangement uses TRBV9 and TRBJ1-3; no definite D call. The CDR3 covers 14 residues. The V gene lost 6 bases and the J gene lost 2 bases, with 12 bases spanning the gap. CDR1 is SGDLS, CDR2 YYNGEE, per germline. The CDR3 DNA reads TGTGCCAGCACCGCGGACCCAGCTGGAAACACCATATATTTT. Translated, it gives CASTADPAGNTIYF.

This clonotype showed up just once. The CDR3 loop reads CASSLDQGLDTQYF. The CDR3 DNA reads TGCGCCAGCAGCTTGGACCAGGGGTTAGATACGCAGTATTTT. This chain connects TRBV5-1 to TRBJ2-3; D is perhaps TRBD1 (6 bases). Germline V gene lookup returns CDR1 SGHRS and CDR2 YFSETQ. V was cut by 0 bases and J by 5 bases, with 10 bases left in between. The CDR3 length is 14 residues.

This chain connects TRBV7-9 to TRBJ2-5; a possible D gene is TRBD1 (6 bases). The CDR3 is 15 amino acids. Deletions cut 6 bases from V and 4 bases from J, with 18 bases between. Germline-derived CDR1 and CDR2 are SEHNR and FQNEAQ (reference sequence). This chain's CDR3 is CASSWGHAGPETQYF. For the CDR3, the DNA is TGTGCCAGCAGTTGGGGACACGCCGGCCCAGAGACCCAGTACTTC. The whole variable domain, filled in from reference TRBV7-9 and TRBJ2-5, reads DTGVSQNPRHKITKRGQNVTFRCDPISEHNRLYWYRQTLGQGPEFLTYFQNEAQLEKSRLLSDRFSAERPKGSFSTLEIQRTEQGDSAMYLCASSWGHAGPETQYFGPGTRLLVL.

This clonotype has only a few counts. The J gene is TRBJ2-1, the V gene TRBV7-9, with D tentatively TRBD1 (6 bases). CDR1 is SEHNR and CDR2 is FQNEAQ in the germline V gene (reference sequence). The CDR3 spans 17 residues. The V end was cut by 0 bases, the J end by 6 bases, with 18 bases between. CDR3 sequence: CASSLAGFTGLINEQFF. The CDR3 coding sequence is TGTGCCAGCAGCTTAGCGGGTTTTACAGGGCTGATCAATGAGCAGTTCTTC. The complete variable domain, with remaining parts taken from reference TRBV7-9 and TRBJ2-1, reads DTGVSQNPRHKITKRGQNVTFRCDPISEHNRLYWYRQTLGQGPEFLTYFQNEAQLEKSRLLSDRFSAERPKGSFSTLEIQRTEQGDSAMYLCASSLAGFTGLINEQFFGPGTRLTVL.

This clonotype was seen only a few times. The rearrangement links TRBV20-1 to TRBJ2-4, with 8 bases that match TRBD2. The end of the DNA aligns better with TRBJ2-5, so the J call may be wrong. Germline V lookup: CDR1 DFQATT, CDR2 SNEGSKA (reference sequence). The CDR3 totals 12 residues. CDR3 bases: TGCAGTGCTAGGGGACTAGTTCAGACCCAGTACTTC. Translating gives CSARGLVQTQYF.

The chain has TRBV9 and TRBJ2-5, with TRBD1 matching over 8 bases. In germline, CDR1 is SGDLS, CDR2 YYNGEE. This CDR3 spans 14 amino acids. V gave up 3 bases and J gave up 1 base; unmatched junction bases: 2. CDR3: CASSGTGFQETQYF. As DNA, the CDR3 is TGTGCCAGCAGCGGGACAGGGTTCCAAGAGACCCAGTACTTC.

DNA of the CDR3: TGCGCCTGCAATCAACGTGGTGTAGCGGAAAAACTGTTTTTT. It codes for CACNQRGVAEKLFF. The chain combines TRBV4-3 with TRBJ1-4; no clear D. This CDR3 region has 14 residues. The V gene's germline CDR1 is LGHNA and CDR2 YSLEER. V was cut by 11 bases and J by 8 bases, with 21 bases left in between.

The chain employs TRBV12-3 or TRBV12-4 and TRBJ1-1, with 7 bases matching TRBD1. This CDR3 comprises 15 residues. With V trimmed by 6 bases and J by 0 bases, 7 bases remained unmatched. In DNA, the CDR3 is TGTGCCAGCAGCCTTCTACAGGGGCTGAACACTGAAGCTTTCTTT. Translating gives CASSLLQGLNTEAFF.

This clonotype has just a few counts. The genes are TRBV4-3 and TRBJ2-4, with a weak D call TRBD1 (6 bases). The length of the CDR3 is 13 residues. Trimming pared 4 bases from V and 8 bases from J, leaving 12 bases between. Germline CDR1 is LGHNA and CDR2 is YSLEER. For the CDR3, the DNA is TGCGCCAGCAGCCCCCAGGGGTTCGACATTCAGTACTTC. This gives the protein CASSPQGFDIQYF.